This T cell receptor beta chain was documented in a study of beta chain features in type 1 diabetes. Study background: Healthy donors and patients had similar age, gender and cell yields. Findings and limits, study-wide: Within the patient group, naive, central memory and Treg TCRB repertoires appeared more similar to each other than within healthy donors. When Type 1 diabetes patients were examined, their TCRB CDR3s proved moderately but significantly shorter in all four CD4+ subsets.

The CDR3 has 16 residues. Trimming stripped 7 bases from V and 6 bases from J, with 22 bases between. Looked up from germline, CDR1 is SEHNR and CDR2 is FQNEAQ (reference sequence). Notes on this clone: Its antigen is undetermined.

TCRB transcripts that were expressed got sequenced, as all of the isolated RNA had been reverse transcribed. TCRdb's copy holds only in-frame clones and misses some; the assay was immunoSEQ multiplex PCR. The sample records about half a million clones, around 10% being singletons. A sort by CD45RO/CCR7/CD25/CD127/CD95/CD27 yielded CD4+ naive, central memory, regulatory and stem cell-like memory cells. V and J are TRBV7-9 and TRBJ2-1; D is unclear. The source is a woman between 18 and 29 years old in good health. Source material: naive CD4+ T cells from blood. CDR3 protein: CASTLSPSRVVNEQFF. In DNA form, the CDR3 reads TGTGCCAGCACCCTTAGTCCTTCACGGGTTGTCAATGAGCAGTTCTTC.